Below, 8 T cell receptor beta chains from the same sample are listed, as sequenced in a study of cytomegalovirus exposure and HLA in healthy donors. PCR involved 60 Vbeta and 13 Jbeta primers. Produced via immunoSEQ multiplex PCR; TCRdb's table is partial and in-frame only. The data show 140,000 to 150,000 clones, and the top ten clones hold under 2%. Sequencing was done on a sample of PBMCs. These receptors were obtained from a woman aged 45-59 years in good health and CMV-seronegative.

V gene TRBV4-1 combines with J gene TRBJ1-3; D is unclear. The V end lost 1 base, the J end lost 8 bases, and 12 bases lay between the germline ends. The germline V gene has CDR1 MGHRA and CDR2 YSYEKL. The CDR3 sequence is 14 residues long. The CDR3 is CASSQGSLGDTIYF. In DNA, the CDR3 is TGCGCCAGCAGCCAAGGTTCCCTGGGAGACACCATATATTTT.

The CDR3 DNA reads TGTGCCAGCAGTTTATCGATAGGAGGGCCCTATGGCTACACCTTC. Protein: CASSLSIGGPYGYTF. The chain recombines TRBV27 with TRBJ1-2; D ambiguous. The length of the CDR3 is 15 residues. Germline loops: CDR1 MNHEY, CDR2 SMNVEV (reference sequence). The germline V and J ends were trimmed by 0 bases and 4 bases, with 12 bases remaining between them.

The gene calls are TRBV9 and TRBJ2-3, with D maybe TRBD2 (5 bases). This CDR3 has 15 amino acids. Looked up from germline, CDR1 is SGDLS and CDR2 is YYNGEE. V shed 2 bases and J shed 0 bases, with 10 bases lying between them. CDR3 in amino acids: CASSVEVQSTDTQYF. The CDR3 nucleotides read TGTGCCAGCAGCGTGGAGGTACAAAGCACAGATACGCAGTATTTT.

The chain is built from TRBV7-9 and TRBJ2-2; 13 bases fit TRBD2. The CDR3 runs to 16 residues. Losses at the gene ends were 5 bases for V and 9 bases for J; bases not matched to a gene: 9. Per germline, CDR1 SEHNR and CDR2 FQNEAQ (reference sequence). CDR3 residues: CASSRTSGGARRELFF. The DNA of the CDR3 is TGTGCCAGCAGCCGGACTAGCGGGGGTGCCAGGCGGGAGCTGTTTTTT.

The gene calls are TRBV25-1 and TRBJ2-1; no reliable D call. Germline CDR1 reads MGHDK; CDR2 reads SYGVNS. CDR3 length: 13 residues. Trimming removed 2 bases from V and 1 base from J, with 3 bases in between. CDR3 bases: TGTGCCAGCAGTGAAATATCCTACAATGAGCAGTTCTTC. This gives the protein CASSEISYNEQFF.

This chain links TRBV4-1 with TRBJ2-5; 10 positions match TRBD2. Trimming cost V 4 bases and J 4 bases; bases outside gene matches: 6. The CDR3 consists of 15 residues. Germline V lookup: CDR1 MGHRA, CDR2 YSYEKL. This CDR3 is CASSPRTSGAETQYF. The CDR3 nucleotides read TGCGCCAGCAGCCCCAGGACTAGCGGTGCAGAGACCCAGTACTTC.

The gene calls are TRBV6-5 and TRBJ2-7; TRBD2 matches at 9 bases. Germline lookup yields CDR1 MNHEY and CDR2 SVGAGI. This CDR3 spans 15 amino acids. The trim removed 2 bases at V and 0 bases at J, leaving 2 bases unmatched. Written as DNA, the CDR3 is TGTGCCAGCAGTTACCTAGCGGGGATCTCCTACGAGCAGTACTTC. As protein: CASSYLAGISYEQYF.

The V and J genes are TRBV30 and TRBJ1-5, with D uncertain. The CDR3 runs 13 residues. Germline V lookup: CDR1 GTSNPN, CDR2 SVGIG (reference sequence). V lost 4 bases and J 5 bases, leaving 12 bases between the germline ends. DNA of the CDR3: TGTGCCTGGACCGCGTCAGGCGATCAGCCCCAGCATTTT. This translates into CAWTASGDQPQHF.